This paragraph reports one T cell receptor beta chain. Its antigen is currently unknown. The CDR3 consists of 14 residues. The ends were cut back, 3 bases at V and 0 bases at J, with 9 bases in the middle. TCRdb re-called the reads through MiXCR, storing one row per CDR3 protein. This sample yields more than 400,000 distinct CDR3 sequences, of which around 27% are seen a single time; roughly 13% belongs to the top ten. The data were obtained in a study of T cell repertoires in cytomegalovirus infection. Notes on the study in general: Dominant in the ex vivo response were TCR beta clonotypes restricted by HLA-C and specific for CMV.

The genes are TRBV12-3 or TRBV12-4 and TRBJ2-7; D not certain. This TCR was recovered from a human donor in good health (CMV status not recorded). Some clones in this sample may be carry-over from other donors' samples. The sequencing input was PBMCs. The CDR3 DNA reads as TGTGCCAGCAGTTTTAACCGAGCCTCCTACGAGCAGTACTTC. The encoded protein is CASSFNRASYEQYF.